Following are 17 T cell receptor beta chains from one sample sequenced in a study of CD8 T cells in ankylosing spondylitis. One entry per CDR3 protein, called by TCRdb with MiXCR from the 5' RACE reads. The sample has about 140,000 distinct CDR3 sequences, about 7% seen once; the top ten hold around 12%. Sequenced sample: blood, either unsorted or a sorted T cell fraction (not recorded which). The receptors here all came from a female donor with ankylosing spondylitis or in good health (not recorded which).

The sample holds many counts of this clonotype. The rearrangement links TRBV12-3 or TRBV12-4 to TRBJ1-3; D uncertain. CDR3 length equals 13 residues. V was cut by 5 bases and J by 3 bases, with 8 bases left in between. CDR3 bases: TGTGCCAGCAGTGCCTCCCTTGGAAACACCATATATTTT. It codes for CASSASLGNTIYF.

This clonotype has ten or more counts. V gene TRBV7-9 combines with J gene TRBJ1-2, with D perhaps TRBD1 (5 bases). The CDR3 has 14 amino acids. V lost 5 bases, J lost 4 bases, and 14 bases lay in between. Germline V gene data show CDR1 as SEHNR and CDR2 as FQNEAQ (reference sequence). CDR3 DNA sequence: TGTGCCAGCAGCCCGGGACCTACCACCTATGGCTACACCTTC. It codes for CASSPGPTTYGYTF.

This clonotype was observed at least ten times. This chain uses TRBV4-1 with TRBJ2-1; D possibly corresponds to TRBD2 (5 bases). CDR1 is MGHRA and CDR2 is YSYEKL in the germline V gene. The V gene lost 1 base and the J gene lost 6 bases, with 25 bases spanning the gap. The CDR3 is made up of 19 amino acids. The DNA of the CDR3 is TGCGCCAGCAGCCAAGGAGCTGTTCCGGGGAGATTGAAAGTCAATGAGCAGTTCTTC. This gives the protein CASSQGAVPGRLKVNEQFF.

This clonotype was picked up many times. The genes are TRBV3-1 and TRBJ1-2; D unresolved. The CDR3 has 18 amino acids. Germline CDR1 and CDR2: LGHDT and YNNKEL (reference sequence). Trimming stripped 3 bases from V and 2 bases from J, with 22 bases between. CDR3 loop: CASSHAPTSAGLNYGYTF. As DNA, the CDR3 is TGTGCCAGCAGCCACGCCCCCACGAGCGCCGGATTGAACTATGGCTACACCTTC.

V gene TRBV10-2 combines with J gene TRBJ2-1, with 10 nucleotides matching TRBD2. The junction had 6 bases not matched to a gene; V was cut back by 3 bases and J by 13 bases. The CDR3 runs to 13 residues. CDR1 and CDR2 (germline): WSHSY, SAAADI. The CDR3 coding sequence is TGCGCCAGCAGTGACGGACTAGCGGAGTCTCAGTTCTTC. Residues: CASSDGLAESQFF.

This clonotype was observed many times. The rearrangement uses TRBV28 and TRBJ2-1; tentatively, D is TRBD1 (6 bases). V dropped 7 bases and J dropped 1 base, with 11 bases sitting between them. Germline assignment: CDR1 MDHEN and CDR2 SYDVKM. The CDR3 covers 14 residues. The CDR3 DNA sequence: TGTGCCAGCACCTTACAGGGTTCCTACAATGAGCAGTTCTTC. Protein product: CASTLQGSYNEQFF.

This clonotype came up many times. The junction differs from germline at one of its ends, possibly a read error. This rearrangement joins TRBV5-1 to TRBJ1-1, with D uncertain. This CDR3 is 13 amino acids long. CDR1 is SGHRS, CDR2 YFSETQ, per germline. The CDR3 nucleotides read TGTGCTAGCAGTTTAGTCGGGAGCACTGAAGCTTTCTTT. Translating gives CASSLVGSTEAFF.

The table lists this clonotype with many counts. The chain uses TRBV20-1 and TRBJ2-7, with TRBD2 matching over 7 bases. Germline V gene data show CDR1 as DFQATT and CDR2 as SNEGSKA (reference sequence). There are 16 residues in the CDR3. The V gene end was trimmed by 0 bases and the J gene end by 1 base; junction bases not matched to a gene: 9. Here the CDR3 reads CSARDRGGMGSYEQYF. The CDR3 nucleotides read TGCAGTGCTAGAGATCGCGGGGGTATGGGGTCCTACGAGCAGTACTTC.

This clonotype was counted many times. This chain joins TRBV20-1 and TRBJ1-1; a possible D gene is TRBD1 (6 bases). This CDR3 is 13 amino acids long. V was trimmed by 1 base and J by 3 bases, leaving 9 bases between them. Germline CDR1 DFQATT, CDR2 SNEGSKA (reference sequence). The CDR3 loop reads CSARADRDTEAFF. As DNA, the CDR3 is TGCAGTGCTAGAGCGGACAGAGACACTGAAGCTTTCTTT.

This clonotype was detected only a few times. This chain joins TRBV29-1 and TRBJ2-1; D may be TRBD2 (5 bases). Germline lookup yields CDR1 SQVTM and CDR2 ANQGSEA. V dropped 4 bases and J dropped 10 bases, with 11 bases sitting between them. The CDR3 length is 11 residues. The CDR3 loop is CSVGVRAEQFF. For the CDR3, the DNA is TGCAGCGTTGGGGTGAGGGCCGAGCAGTTCTTC.

Many counts were recorded for this clonotype. The chain recombines TRBV9 with TRBJ2-5; D possibly matches TRBD1 or TRBD2 (5 bases each). V gave up 4 bases and J gave up 9 bases, with 16 bases separating them. Per the germline V gene, CDR1 is SGDLS and CDR2 is YYNGEE. The length of the CDR3 is 13 residues. CDR3 in amino acids: CASSRDGTGSQYF. CDR3 bases: TGTGCCAGCAGCCGGGACGGAACCGGGTCCCAGTACTTC.

This clonotype was picked up many times. J is TRBJ2-4 and V is TRBV5-1; a possible D gene is TRBD2 (5 bases). The length of the CDR3 is 16 residues. Germline values: CDR1 SGHRS, CDR2 YFSETQ. Deletions cut 4 bases from V and 8 bases from J, with 22 bases between. The CDR3, as DNA: TGCGCCAGCAGCCCACTTACCGGGTCCCCCGGGGACATTCAGTACTTC. The encoded protein is CASSPLTGSPGDIQYF.

This clonotype was recorded many times. The V call is TRBV7-6, the J call TRBJ1-3; D not resolved. Germline values: CDR1 SGHVS, CDR2 FNYEAQ. This CDR3 is built from 16 residues. V lost 7 bases and J lost 1, with 17 bases in between. Here the CDR3 reads CASTPLVSGSGNTIYF. CDR3 coding DNA: TGTGCCAGCACCCCATTAGTATCGGGGTCTGGAAACACCATATATTTT.

The chain combines TRBV6-5 with TRBJ2-2, with a possible D match to TRBD1 (5 bases). This CDR3 contains 16 residues. V was clipped by 1 base and J by 1 base, with 10 bases between them. CDR1 MNHEY and CDR2 SVGAGI come from the germline V gene. CDR3 in DNA: TGTGCCAGCAGTTACTGGGGCAGCAAGAACACCGGGGAGCTGTTTTTT. This codes for CASSYWGSKNTGELFF.

This clonotype was recorded at least ten times. This chain uses TRBV6-5 with TRBJ1-3; a weak D match, TRBD1 (5 bases). CDR3 length: 14 amino acids. Deletions cut 2 bases from V and 2 bases from J, with 7 bases between. In germline, CDR1 is MNHEY, CDR2 SVGAGI. CDR3 nucleotides: TGTGCCAGCAGTTACCTAGGGGCTGGAAACACCATATATTTT. Encoded protein: CASSYLGAGNTIYF.

This clonotype was seen repeatedly, ten times or more. The chain uses TRBV12-3 or TRBV12-4 and TRBJ2-2, with D possibly matching TRBD1 (5 bases). V gave up 2 bases and J gave up 4 bases, with 11 bases separating them. The CDR3 is made up of 15 amino acids. CDR3 loop: CASSLSSGPTGELFF. In DNA form, the CDR3 reads TGTGCCAGCAGTTTATCATCAGGGCCCACCGGGGAGCTGTTTTTT.

This clonotype was counted ten times or more. The chain has TRBV29-1 and TRBJ1-1, with a weak D call TRBD1 (6 bases). Germline loops: CDR1 SQVTM, CDR2 ANQGSEA. V was cut by 7 bases and J by 1 base, with 13 bases left in between. The CDR3 totals 13 residues. CDR3 region: CSATKDRNTEAFF. CDR3 DNA: TGCAGCGCTACCAAGGACAGGAACACTGAAGCTTTCTTT.